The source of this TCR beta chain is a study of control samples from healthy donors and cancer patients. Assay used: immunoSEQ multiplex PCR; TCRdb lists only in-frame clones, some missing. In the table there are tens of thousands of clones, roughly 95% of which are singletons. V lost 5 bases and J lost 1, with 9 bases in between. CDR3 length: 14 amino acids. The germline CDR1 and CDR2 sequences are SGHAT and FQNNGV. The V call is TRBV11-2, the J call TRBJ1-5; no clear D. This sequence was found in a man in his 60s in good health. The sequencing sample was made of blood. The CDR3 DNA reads TGTGCCAGCAGCGAGTTTTCGAGCAATCAGCCCCAGCATTTT. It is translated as CASSEFSSNQPQHF.